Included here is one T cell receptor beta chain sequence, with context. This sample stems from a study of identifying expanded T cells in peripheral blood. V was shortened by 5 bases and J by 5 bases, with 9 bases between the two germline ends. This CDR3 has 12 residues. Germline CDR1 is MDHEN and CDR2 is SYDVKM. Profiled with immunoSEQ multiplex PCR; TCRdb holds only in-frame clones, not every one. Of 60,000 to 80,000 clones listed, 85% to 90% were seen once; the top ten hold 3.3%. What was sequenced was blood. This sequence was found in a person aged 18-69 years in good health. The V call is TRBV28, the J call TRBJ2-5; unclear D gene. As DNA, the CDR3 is TGTGCCAGCAGTCCCTTCGGGGAGACCCAGTACTTC. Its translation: CASSPFGETQYF.